This entry is about one T cell receptor beta chain. The antigen is undetermined. The sample originates from a study of shared clonotypes between healthy human individuals. About the research overall: The people who gave samples were a couple of women and three men aged 18 to 49.

Sorted-subset replicate PCR reactions were performed with around 200 ng DNA, corresponding to roughly 30,000 T cell genomes. The protocol was immunoSEQ multiplex PCR, while the TCRdb copy is restricted to in-frame clones and leaves out a portion. The top ten clones hold around 0.47% of a sample with about 1.1 million clones, 70% to 80% of them seen once. Study findings and constraints: Generally, estimated richness proved larger in naive subsets than it did in memory subsets.

The TCR was taken from a man between 18 and 29 years old in good health. Some clones in this sample may be carry-over from other donors' samples. The specimen was memory CD4+ T cells from PBMCs. As for subset: CD45RA-negative fraction.

CDR3 sequence: CASSSFEKLFF. The CDR3 coding sequence is TGTGCCAGCAGTAGCTTTGAAAAACTGTTTTTT. V gene TRBV28 combines with J gene TRBJ1-4, with D hard to call. Trimming cost V 5 bases and J 7 bases, with 5 bases left between them. Looked up from germline, CDR1 is MDHEN and CDR2 is SYDVKM. The CDR3 has 11 residues.